This passage covers 20 T cell receptor beta chains from one sample sequenced in a study of graft-versus-host responses after intestinal transplantation. Only in-frame clones appear in the TCRdb table, and some are missing; sequencing was by immunoSEQ multiplex PCR. This sample has just under 85,000 clones; roughly 90% occur once, and the top ten carry about 8%. Their target antigens are unknown. The sequencing here drew on unstimulated CD8+ T cells sorted from spleen or lymph node cells, taken before transplant. The receptors here all came from a human donor who was the organ donor for an intestinal transplant.

This clone appeared once. The chain is built from TRBV13 and TRBJ2-2; 7 bases line up with TRBD1. Germline V gene lookup returns CDR1 PRHDT and CDR2 FYEKMQ (reference sequence). The CDR3 consists of 18 residues. Trimming took 3 bases from V and 0 from J; bases not matched to a gene: 10. The CDR3 DNA sequence: TGTGCCAGCAGCTTCCGGCGGACAGGAGGCACGAACACCGGGGAGCTGTTTTTT. The encoded protein is CASSFRRTGGTNTGELFF.

The V gene is TRBV6-1, the J gene TRBJ2-3, with D unresolved. The CDR3 extends over 15 amino acids. Trimming took 0 bases from V and 0 from J, leaving 7 bases between them. Germline V gene lookup returns CDR1 MNHNS and CDR2 SASEGT. The CDR3 sequence is CASSEASTSTDTQYF. CDR3 bases: TGTGCCAGCAGTGAAGCGTCGACTAGCACAGATACGCAGTATTTT.

This chain connects TRBV6-5 to TRBJ2-5; D is possibly TRBD1 (5 bases). Trimming left V 2 bases short and J 7 bases short, with 20 bases between. The CDR3 has 16 amino acids. Germline-derived CDR1 and CDR2 are MNHEY and SVGAGI. In nucleotides, the CDR3 is TGTGCCAGCAGTTACGGGTCAGGGCAGGAGATCCGGACCCAGTACTTC. Amino acid sequence: CASSYGSGQEIRTQYF.

J is TRBJ1-1 and V is TRBV5-4, with TRBD1 as a possible D gene (6 bases). Trimming stripped 4 bases from V and 4 bases from J, with 11 bases between. CDR1 and CDR2 (germline): SGHNT, YYREEE (reference sequence). The CDR3 is made up of 13 amino acids. CDR3 loop: CASSAGVGTEAFF. CDR3 DNA sequence: TGTGCCAGCAGCGCAGGGGTCGGCACTGAAGCTTTCTTT.

The chain joins TRBV5-1 to TRBJ1-1; D not resolved. CDR3 size: 13 residues. V gave up 4 bases and J gave up 1 base, with 8 bases separating them. CDR1 SGHRS and CDR2 YFSETQ come from the germline V gene. The CDR3 DNA sequence: TGCGCCAGCAGCCATAACAAGAACACTGAAGCTTTCTTT. Its translation is CASSHNKNTEAFF.

The V and J genes are TRBV4-1 and TRBJ2-7; 10 nucleotides match TRBD2. Germline CDR1 reads MGHRA; CDR2 reads YSYEKL. The trim removed 6 bases at V and 2 bases at J, leaving 10 bases unmatched. There are 16 residues in the CDR3. CDR3 residues: CASSPGLAGDPYEQYF. As DNA, the CDR3 is TGCGCCAGCAGTCCGGGGCTAGCGGGAGATCCCTACGAGCAGTACTTC.

The V gene is TRBV19, the J gene TRBJ1-6; the D is unclear. This CDR3 has 17 amino acids. Trimming cost V 6 bases and J 0 bases, with 15 bases left between them. Germline-derived CDR1 and CDR2 are LNHDA and SQIVND (reference sequence). Here the CDR3 reads CASSPVLGGSYNSPLHF. CDR3 nucleotides: TGTGCCAGTAGCCCCGTATTGGGAGGCTCCTATAATTCACCCCTCCACTTT.

This clone was seen once. This rearrangement joins TRBV27 to TRBJ2-1, with 11 positions matching TRBD1. The CDR3 consists of 15 residues. Trimming at V came to 3 bases and at J to 8 bases, leaving 6 bases not matched to a gene. Germline values: CDR1 MNHEY, CDR2 SMNVEV (reference sequence). The CDR3 sequence is CASSFSGTGGYEQFF. Here the CDR3 DNA reads TGTGCCAGCAGTTTCTCCGGGACAGGGGGTTATGAGCAGTTCTTC.

J is TRBJ2-5 and V is TRBV7-5; TRBD1, as called in the table, went unchecked against the DNA. TRBV7-5 is described as a pseudogene. The length of the CDR3 is 16 residues. CDR3 amino acids: CVRSLVRSGNKETQYF. CDR3 bases: TGTGTCAGAAGCTTAGTCAGGTCAGGGAACAAAGAGACCCAGTACTTC.

The chain uses TRBV7-9 and TRBJ2-2; TRBD2 is a possible D gene (6 bases). Germline CDR1 SEHNR, CDR2 FQNEAQ (reference sequence). The V end lost 3 bases, the J end lost 5 bases, and 16 bases lay between the germline ends. There are 16 residues in the CDR3. CDR3 nucleotide sequence: TGTGCCAGCAGCTTTCCGGGACTCTCAGGGACCGGGGAGCTGTTTTTT. Translated: CASSFPGLSGTGELFF. Complete variable domain (other parts from reference TRBV7-9 and TRBJ2-2): DTGVSQNPRHKITKRGQNVTFRCDPISEHNRLYWYRQTLGQGPEFLTYFQNEAQLEKSRLLSDRFSAERPKGSFSTLEIQRTEQGDSAMYLCASSFPGLSGTGELFFGEGSRLTVL.

This clone was seen only a few times. The rearrangement uses TRBV4-1 and TRBJ1-2; no clear D. V lost 0 bases to trimming and J lost 1 base, with 9 bases between them. The CDR3 is 15 residues long. From germline, CDR1 is MGHRA and CDR2 YSYEKL. CDR3 DNA: TGCGCCAGCAGCCAAGAACGGGGATTTAACTATGGCTACACCTTC. This sequence encodes CASSQERGFNYGYTF.

This chain joins TRBV19 and TRBJ2-4, with 10 nucleotides matching TRBD1. Germline V gene data show CDR1 as LNHDA and CDR2 as SQIVND (reference sequence). CDR3 length: 18 amino acids. The ends lost 3 bases at V and 8 bases at J; junction bases unmatched: 16. The CDR3, as DNA: TGTGCCAGTAGTATGGAATGGTATGGACAGGGGGTGAGGGACATTCAGTACTTC. The encoded protein is CASSMEWYGQGVRDIQYF.

The V gene is TRBV29-1, the J gene TRBJ1-1, with 10 bases lining up with TRBD1. This CDR3 comprises 12 residues. The V segment lost 7 bases and the J segment 10 bases; nucleotides outside the gene matches: 9. Germline V gene sequence: CDR1 SQVTM, CDR2 ANQGSEA. CDR3 in amino acids: CSATGTGVRAFF. The CDR3 DNA is TGCAGCGCCACCGGGACAGGGGTTCGAGCTTTCTTT.

J is TRBJ2-5 and V is TRBV13, with TRBD2 as a possible D gene (5 bases). The better agreement between TRBJ2-7 and the DNA end casts doubt on the J call. The CDR3 has 12 amino acids. The germline V gene has CDR1 PRHDT and CDR2 FYEKMQ (reference sequence). This CDR3 is CASSSGTYEQYF. The CDR3 coding sequence is TGTGCCAGCAGCTCGGGGACCTACGAGCAGTACTTC.

This rearrangement joins TRBV4-1 to TRBJ1-2; weak D call: TRBD1 (5 bases). The germline V gene has CDR1 MGHRA and CDR2 YSYEKL. Trimming took 4 bases from V and 7 from J, leaving 19 bases between them. This CDR3 is 15 amino acids long. This CDR3 reads CASSPGTGSRSGYTF. The CDR3, as DNA: TGCGCCAGCAGCCCCGGGACTGGGTCCCGGAGTGGCTACACCTTC.

CDR3 DNA: TGCGCCAGCAGCGCCGGACAGGGGGCTGGAGGCTACACCTTC. Translation gives CASSAGQGAGGYTF. J is TRBJ1-2 and V is TRBV5-1, with TRBD1 matching 11 bases. V gave up 4 bases and J gave up 8 bases; unmatched junction bases: 7. CDR3 length: 14 amino acids. Germline V gene data show CDR1 as SGHRS and CDR2 as YFSETQ. The variable domain in full, completed from reference TRBV5-1 and TRBJ1-2, reads KAGVTQTPRYLIKTRGQQVTLSCSPISGHRSVSWYQQTPGQGLQFLFEYFSETQRNKGNFPGRFSGRQFSNSRSEMNVSTLELGDSALYLCASSAGQGAGGYTFGSGTRLTVV.

The J gene is TRBJ2-1, the V gene TRBV9; 7 positions agree with TRBD2. V shed 0 bases and J 4 bases; nucleotides not matched to a gene: 7. From germline, CDR1 is SGDLS and CDR2 YYNGEE. The CDR3 has 16 amino acids. This chain's CDR3 is CASSVGWRGSYNEQFF. In DNA form, the CDR3 reads TGTGCCAGCAGCGTAGGATGGCGGGGGAGTTACAATGAGCAGTTCTTC.

The V and J genes are TRBV28 and TRBJ2-1; D is perhaps TRBD2 (6 bases). The CDR3 sequence is 17 residues long. V was clipped by 7 bases and J by 0 bases, with 19 bases between them. Germline-derived CDR1 and CDR2 are MDHEN and SYDVKM. The CDR3 reads CASTIGRRVISYNEQFF. CDR3 bases: TGTGCCAGCACCATAGGGAGGCGAGTCATCTCCTACAATGAGCAGTTCTTC.

The chain joins TRBV7-9 to TRBJ1-2; D gene uncertain. The CDR3 consists of 15 residues. The V gene lost 5 bases and the J gene lost 5 bases, with 18 bases spanning the gap. CDR1 is SEHNR, CDR2 FQNEAQ, per germline (reference sequence). CDR3 residues: CASSRVLREIYGYTF. As DNA, the CDR3 is TGTGCCAGCAGCAGAGTACTACGGGAGATTTATGGCTACACCTTC.

The chain has TRBV4-1 and TRBJ2-7; 8 nucleotides match TRBD1. Germline V gene data show CDR1 as MGHRA and CDR2 as YSYEKL. V trimming: 1 base; J trimming: 1 base; junction bases outside the gene matches: 6. The CDR3 is made up of 16 amino acids. The CDR3 spells CASSQAGTGLSYEQYF. The CDR3 coding sequence is TGCGCCAGCAGCCAAGCTGGGACAGGACTGTCCTACGAGCAGTACTTC.